The rows below give T cell receptor beta chains drawn from one sample of a study of T-cell memory formation after mild COVID-19. A single record per CDR3 protein comes from TCRdb applying MiXCR to the 5' RACE reads. The profile shows approximately 400,000 distinct CDR3 sequences, less than 25% of them singletons. The sequencing sample was made of PBMCs or a T cell subset sorted from them (not recorded which). All receptors derive from an adult woman who had mild COVID-19 (a few samples of this study predate the infection). Cell type and time point are not known. The CDR3 runs from the conserved cysteine through the conserved F or W. The order of the fields is V gene, clone size, J gene, D gene, CDR3 length, CDR3 DNA, CDR3 protein. A D gene is named only where the DNA matches it firmly. Only some rows state a clone size, as once, few, many or a class for expanded clones.

V: TRBV24-1; size: NA; J: TRBJ2-2; D: NA; length: 17; DNA: TGTGCCACCAGTGATCCTCAGGCCGGACTGAACACCGGGGAGCTGTTTTTT; CDR3: CATSDPQAGLNTGELFF
V: TRBV7-3; size: NA; J: TRBJ2-2; D: NA; length: 14; DNA: TGTGCCAGCGCGCCTCGGGGCTTAACCGGGGAGCTGTTTTTT; CDR3: CASAPRGLTGELFF
V: TRBV7-9; size: few; J: TRBJ2-7; D: NA; length: 11; DNA: TGTGCCAGCAGTTTAGCGGTCGAGCAGTACTTC; CDR3: CASSLAVEQYF
V: TRBV7-9; size: few; J: TRBJ1-1; D: TRBD1; length: 14; DNA: TGTGCCAGTTCAGGGGGCGCAGTAGGAACTGAAGCTTTCTTT; CDR3: CASSGGAVGTEAFF
V: TRBV6-5; size: few; J: TRBJ1-1; D: NA; length: 18; DNA: TGTGCCAGCAGTTACTCGAGAGGGGGATCCCTCATGAACACTGAAGCTTTCTTT; CDR3: CASSYSRGGSLMNTEAFF
V: TRBV5-1; size: NA; J: TRBJ2-5; D: TRBD2; length: 19; DNA: TGCGCCAGCAGCCCTAGGACTAGCGGGGGGTTCGGTTTCCAAGAGACCCAGTACTTC; CDR3: CASSPRTSGGFGFQETQYF
V: TRBV7-9; size: NA; J: TRBJ2-3; D: NA; length: 15; DNA: TGTGCCAGCAGCTTATTTCTTGGGGGCACAGATACGCAGTATTTT; CDR3: CASSLFLGGTDTQYF
V: TRBV6-2/TRBV6-3; size: NA; J: TRBJ2-7; D: TRBD2; length: 17; DNA: TGTGCCAGCAGCGGACTAGCGGGAGATTTGAGCTCCTACGAGCAGTACTTC; CDR3: CASSGLAGDLSSYEQYF
V: TRBV3-1; size: many; J: TRBJ2-5; D: NA; length: 15; DNA: TGTGCCAGCAGGGGCGGATGGGGGACCCAAGAGACCCAGTACTTC; CDR3: CASRGGWGTQETQYF
V: TRBV6-5; size: few; J: TRBJ2-7; D: TRBD2; length: 15; DNA: TGTGCCAGCAGTTTAGTAGCGGGAGGTGGCCACGAGCAGTACTTC; CDR3: CASSLVAGGGHEQYF
V: TRBV7-2; size: few; J: TRBJ1-4; D: TRBD1; length: 16; DNA: TGTGCCAGCAGCCAAGGACCGGGACAGGGTGGAGAAAAACTGTTTTTT; CDR3: CASSQGPGQGGEKLFF
V: TRBV6-6; size: many; J: TRBJ2-1; D: NA; length: 15; DNA: TGTGCCAGCAGTTATGAATTGAGCTCCTACAATGAGCAGTTCTTC; CDR3: CASSYELSSYNEQFF
V: TRBV20-1; size: NA; J: TRBJ2-7; D: NA; length: 15; DNA: TGCAGTGCTAGAGATGGAGGGACCGCCTCCTACGAGCAGTACTTC; CDR3: CSARDGGTASYEQYF
V: TRBV7-2; size: few; J: TRBJ2-2; D: NA; length: 13; DNA: TGTGCCAGCAGCCCCAGCCTCACCGGGGAGCTGTTTTTT; CDR3: CASSPSLTGELFF
V: TRBV27; size: NA; J: TRBJ1-6; D: NA; length: 14; DNA: TGTGCCAGCAGTTCTGACAGGAATCGTTCACCCCTCCACTTT; CDR3: CASSSDRNRSPLHF
V: TRBV29-1; size: many; J: TRBJ2-7; D: NA; length: 15; DNA: TGCAGCGTTACGATTCCGGAGACCCTTTCCTACGAGCAGTACTTC; CDR3: CSVTIPETLSYEQYF
V: TRBV24-1; size: NA; J: TRBJ2-3; D: NA; length: 15; DNA: TGTGCCACCAGTGATTTGCCCGACAGCACAGATACGCAGTATTTT; CDR3: CATSDLPDSTDTQYF
V: TRBV9; size: NA; J: TRBJ2-7; D: TRBD2; length: 15; DNA: TGTGCCAGCAGCCCAAGTAGCGGGTTCTCCTACGAGCAGTACTTC; CDR3: CASSPSSGFSYEQYF
V: TRBV12-3/TRBV12-4; size: many; J: TRBJ1-2; D: NA; length: 14; DNA: TGTGCCAGCAGTTTACGGGGCGCGAACTATGGCTACACCTTC; CDR3: CASSLRGANYGYTF
V: TRBV6-1; size: many; J: TRBJ2-1; D: TRBD2; length: 16; DNA: TGTGCCAGCAGCGGTACCGGGACTAGCGGGAGAGATGAGCAGTTCTTC; CDR3: CASSGTGTSGRDEQFF
V: TRBV5-1; size: few; J: TRBJ2-1; D: TRBD2; length: 15; DNA: TGCGCCAGCAGCTTGGAGCTAGCGGGCAACAATGAGCAGTTCTTC; CDR3: CASSLELAGNNEQFF
V: TRBV6-5; size: few; J: TRBJ1-6; D: NA; length: 13; DNA: TGTGCCAGCAGTGAACAGGGCGATTCACCCCTCCACTTT; CDR3: CASSEQGDSPLHF
V: TRBV12-3/TRBV12-4; size: NA; J: TRBJ2-3; D: NA; length: 14; DNA: TGTGCCAGCAGTTATGGACTTTTCACAGATACGCAGTATTTT; CDR3: CASSYGLFTDTQYF
V: TRBV29-1; size: few; J: TRBJ1-1; D: NA; length: 13; DNA: TGCAGCACCAGACAGAGACTGAACACTGAAGCTTTCTTT; CDR3: CSTRQRLNTEAFF
V: TRBV5-1; size: many; J: TRBJ2-1; D: NA; length: 13; DNA: TGCGCCAGCAGCTTGGCTTCACCCAATGAGCAGTTCTTC; CDR3: CASSLASPNEQFF
V: TRBV14; size: many; J: TRBJ2-4; D: NA; length: 11; DNA: TGTGCCAGCAGCGGGGGGAGGATTCAGTACTTC; CDR3: CASSGGRIQYF
V: TRBV9; size: few; J: TRBJ2-2; D: NA; length: 14; DNA: TGTGCCAGCAGCGTAGGGGGGGTGTCCGGGGAGCTGTTTTTT; CDR3: CASSVGGVSGELFF
V: TRBV10-3; size: NA; J: TRBJ1-2; D: TRBD1; length: 15; DNA: TGTGCCATCAGTGGCGGGGACAGCCAAAACTATGGCTACACCTTC; CDR3: CAISGGDSQNYGYTF
V: TRBV18; size: NA; J: TRBJ2-7; D: NA; length: 15; DNA: TGTGCCAGCTCACCCCCTAGCTTTCCCTCCTACGAGCAGTACTTC; CDR3: CASSPPSFPSYEQYF
V: TRBV7-8; size: NA; J: TRBJ1-3; D: NA; length: 14; DNA: TGTGCCAGCAGCCTCACGAGGTTAGGAAACACCATATATTTT; CDR3: CASSLTRLGNTIYF
V: TRBV6-5; size: NA; J: TRBJ2-7; D: NA; length: 16; DNA: TGTGCCAGCAGTTCCACACTCAGTGGGAACTCCTACGAGCAGTACTTC; CDR3: CASSSTLSGNSYEQYF
V: TRBV7-2; size: NA; J: TRBJ2-3; D: TRBD2; length: 19; DNA: TGTGCCAGCAGCTTAAATCCCCGAACTATAGCGGGAAACACAGATACGCAGTATTTT; CDR3: CASSLNPRTIAGNTDTQYF